This TCR beta chain came from a study of cytomegalovirus exposure and HLA in healthy donors. Study-level information: Falling in the Caucasian-associated ancestry cluster were roughly 86% of under 500 genotyped donors.

General study findings and limits: Rarity held for most TCR sequences, but there were some public TCRs that occurred in many donors.

The CDR3 is 17 amino acids. The V and J ends lost 0 bases and 7 bases, in that order; junction bases with no gene match: 10. Germline assignment: CDR1 SGHRS and CDR2 YFSETQ. As regards this clone: The antigen is not known.

The PCR employed 60 Vbeta primers together with 13 Jbeta primers. Clones were read by immunoSEQ multiplex PCR, and TCRdb kept only the in-frame ones, dropping some. The table shows 65,000 to 95,000 clones, with 78% occurring only once. The sample taken for sequencing was PBMCs. The chain combines TRBV5-1 with TRBJ1-2; 12 positions agree with TRBD1. The TCR sequence derives from a male donor in good health and CMV-seropositive. This CDR3 reads CASSLAGTGGPWLGYTF. CDR3 bases: TGCGCCAGCAGCTTGGCCGGGACAGGGGGCCCCTGGCTTGGCTACACCTTC.